The present entry profiles one TCR beta chain with its context. Its antigen is unknown. This record comes from a study of cytomegalovirus exposure and HLA in healthy donors. Study observations and caveats: Some TCR beta chains (approximately 180 of them) were listed as cytomegalovirus-associated.

CDR1 and CDR2 from the germline V gene are MNHEY and SVGAGI. This CDR3 spans 15 amino acids. With 6 bases clipped from V and 2 bases from J, the junction kept 5 bases outside the gene matches. Repertoires were generated with immunoSEQ multiplex PCR, while TCRdb's copy carries only in-frame clones and drops some. The table has tens of thousands of clones, approximately 96% seen once. The specimen was PBMCs. The rearrangement joins TRBV6-5 to TRBJ1-5, with TRBD1 matching 9 bases. The source is a woman between 18 and 29 years old in good health and CMV-seropositive. The CDR3 DNA reads as TGTGCCAGCAGCCCGGGACAGGGAGGCAATCAGCCCCAGCATTTT. This sequence encodes CASSPGQGGNQPQHF.